A selection of T cell receptor beta chains follows, all from one sample in a study of blood T cell repertoires in COVID-19. Sequencing was performed with immunoSEQ multiplex PCR; in TCRdb, only in-frame clones are kept and a portion is missing. There are approximately 120,000 clones in the sample; around 76% occur only once, and 6% lies in the top ten. Sequenced input: peripheral blood. These TCRs come from a man of 80 years or more with COVID-19, enrolled during active disease. CDR3s include the opening cysteine and the closing phenylalanine or tryptophan. D genes are given only for firm matches. The size field is filled for only some rows; it gives once, few, many or a size class.

j_call clone_size v_call d_call cdr3_nt cdr3_aa
TRBJ2-5 . TRBV10-3 TRBD2 TGTGCCACCGTACCCTCAACTAGCGCCCAAGAGACCCAGTACTTC CATVPSTSAQETQYF
TRBJ1-2 . TRBV7-9 TRBD1 TGTGCCAGCAGCTTAGCGATAGGACAGGGAGGAGGCTACACCTTC CASSLAIGQGGGYTF
TRBJ2-4 . TRBV11-2 TRBD1 TGTGCCAGCAGGGTAAGGACAGGACTCGCCAAAAACATTCAGTACTTC CASRVRTGLAKNIQYF
TRBJ1-6 . TRBV3-1/TRBV3-2 TRBD1 TGTGCCAGCAGCCCCAATCAGGGGGCCAGGTCACCCCTCCACTTT CASSPNQGARSPLHF
TRBJ2-1 . TRBV9 TRBD2 TGTGCCAGCAGCTCCCCCGCGACTAGCTATGAGCAGTTCTTC CASSSPATSYEQFF
TRBJ2-7 . TRBV7-6 TRBD1 TGTGCCAGCAGTGAGGAGGCGGGACAGGGCTCCTACGAGCAGTACTTC CASSEEAGQGSYEQYF
TRBJ2-5 once TRBV24-1 TRBD1 TGTGCCACCGGACTGGACAGGGACGGGGAGACCCAGTACTTC CATGLDRDGETQYF
TRBJ2-7 . TRBV19 TRBD1 TGTGCCAGTAGCCGGGACAGGGGGCCCTTTCAGCAGTACTTC CASSRDRGPFQQYF
TRBJ2-3 . TRBV5-1 . TGCGCCAGCAGCTTCAAAGGCGGAGATACGCAGTATTTT CASSFKGGDTQYF
TRBJ2-5 once TRBV7-2 TRBD2 TGTGCCAGCAGCTTTAGCGGGAGTGGGAAAGAGACCCAGTACTTC CASSFSGSGKETQYF
TRBJ2-7 . TRBV10-3 TRBD2 TGTGCCATCAGTGATTGGACTAGCGGGCACCGCTCCTACGAGCAGTACTTC CAISDWTSGHRSYEQYF
TRBJ2-2 . TRBV19 TRBD1 TGTGCCAGTAGGAACAGGGGCCGCATCGGGGAGCTGTTTTTT CASRNRGRIGELFF
TRBJ2-5 . TRBV4-1 . TGCGCCAGCAGCCAAGGGGGCGAGACCCAGTACTTC CASSQGGETQYF
TRBJ1-2 . TRBV7-9 . TGTGCCAGCAGCTTAGGTGGCAGGGACTATGGCTACACCTTC CASSLGGRDYGYTF
TRBJ1-2 . TRBV2 . TGTGCCAGCAGTGGAGTCGTAAGTGGCTACACCTTC CASSGVVSGYTF
TRBJ2-7 . TRBV9 . TGTGCCAGCAGCGTAGAAGGGGGCGAGCAGTACTTC CASSVEGGEQYF
TRBJ1-1 few TRBV28 TRBD1 TGTGCCAGCAGTTTTGTCAGGGGGGACACTGAAGCTTTCTTT CASSFVRGDTEAFF
TRBJ1-3 . TRBV7-6 . TGTGCCAGCAGCTTAGCGCAGGGCCGCTCTGGAAACACCATATATTTT CASSLAQGRSGNTIYF
TRBJ1-1 . TRBV5-1 . TGCGCCAGCAGCTCCGGGACACTGAACACTGAAGCTTTCTTT CASSSGTLNTEAFF
TRBJ2-3 . TRBV7-9 TRBD2 TGTGCCAGCAGCTCTAGACTAGCGGGAGACACAGATACGCAGTATTTT CASSSRLAGDTDTQYF
TRBJ2-1 few TRBV24-1 TRBD2 TGTGCCACCAGTGATTCGGCTAGCGGGAGCCAAGGGTACAATGAGCAGTTCTTC CATSDSASGSQGYNEQFF
TRBJ2-7 . TRBV19 TRBD2 TGTGCCAGTAGTACGGGACTAGCAGGCAACGAGCAGTACTTC CASSTGLAGNEQYF
TRBJ2-1 . TRBV6-4 . TGTGCCAGCAGCACAGGGAGCTCCTACAATGAGCAGTTCTTC CASSTGSSYNEQFF
TRBJ2-5 . TRBV5-1 TRBD1 TGCGCCAGCAGCCTAACAGGGGGCGGAGAGACCCAGTACTTC CASSLTGGGETQYF
TRBJ2-1 . TRBV5-8 . TGTGCCAGCAGCTTGGTGAGGAAAAGGAATGAGCAGTTCTTC CASSLVRKRNEQFF
TRBJ2-7 few TRBV6-2/TRBV6-3 TRBD2 TGTGCCAGCAGTTACGGGACTAGCGGGGGTCCCTACGAGCAGTACTTC CASSYGTSGGPYEQYF
TRBJ2-2 . TRBV6-2/TRBV6-3 . TGTGCCAGCAGTTACTCGAACAGATATTTTACGAACACCGGGGAGCTGTTTTTT CASSYSNRYFTNTGELFF
TRBJ2-7 . TRBV29-1 TRBD1 TGCAGCGTTGGAGCGACAGGGGGTTACGAGCAGTACTTC CSVGATGGYEQYF
TRBJ2-2 . TRBV28 TRBD2 TGTGCCAGCAGTTTGGTCCTAGCGGGACCCGGGGAGCTGTTTTTT CASSLVLAGPGELFF
TRBJ2-3 . TRBV5-1 . TGCGCCAGCAGCTTGTCAGGGGTCGCGTCGGATACGCAGTATTTT CASSLSGVASDTQYF
TRBJ2-1 . TRBV15 TRBD1 TGTGCCACCAGAGGTATAGGGGGCAGGGAGCAGTTCTTC CATRGIGGREQFF
TRBJ2-7 . TRBV11-2 . TGTGCCAGCAGCTTAGTTCTAGCTTTAAACTACGAGCAGTACTTC CASSLVLALNYEQYF
TRBJ2-3 . TRBV4-1 . TGCGCCAGCAGCCTGGACGGGAAGGGCACAGATACGCAGTATTTT CASSLDGKGTDTQYF
TRBJ1-5 once TRBV30 TRBD1 TGTGCCTGCCAAGGGACAGGGGGACAGCCCCAGCATTTT CACQGTGGQPQHF
TRBJ2-7 once TRBV9 TRBD2 TGTGCCAGCAGCGTAGCTGGGGGACTAGCGGGAGGGCTTGGCGAGCAGTACTTC CASSVAGGLAGGLGEQYF
TRBJ2-6 . TRBV6-2/TRBV6-3 TRBD1 TGTGCCAGCAGTTATCACCAGGGGGCTGGGGCCAACGTCCTGACTTTC CASSYHQGAGANVLTF
TRBJ2-5 . TRBV30 TRBD2 TGTGCCTGGAGCAGGACTAGCGGTGGAGAGACCCAGTACTTC CAWSRTSGGETQYF
TRBJ2-2 . TRBV9 . TGTGCCAGCAGCGTACAGGGCGCGAACACCGGGGAGCTGTTTTTT CASSVQGANTGELFF
TRBJ2-5 . TRBV24-1 TRBD1 TGTGCCACCAGTGAGACAGGGACGGAGACCCAGTACTTC CATSETGTETQYF
TRBJ2-1 few TRBV27 TRBD2 TGTGCCAGCAGTTTCCGACTAGCGGCATACAATGAGCAGTTCTTC CASSFRLAAYNEQFF
TRBJ2-7 . TRBV19 TRBD1 TGTGCCAGTAGTATTTCGGGGACAGCTTTATCCTACGAGCAGTACTTC CASSISGTALSYEQYF
TRBJ2-1 . TRBV7-2 TRBD2 TGTGCCAGCAGCTTCCCACCCGGGAGGTCCTACAATGAGCAGTTCTTC CASSFPPGRSYNEQFF
TRBJ1-4 . TRBV6-5 . TGTGCCAGCATCCAGCAGGGGTCCGGTGAAAAACTGTTTTTT CASIQQGSGEKLFF
TRBJ1-5 . TRBV4-2 . TGTGCCAGCAGCCAAGCCCTCGGGGATCAGCCCCAGCATTTT CASSQALGDQPQHF